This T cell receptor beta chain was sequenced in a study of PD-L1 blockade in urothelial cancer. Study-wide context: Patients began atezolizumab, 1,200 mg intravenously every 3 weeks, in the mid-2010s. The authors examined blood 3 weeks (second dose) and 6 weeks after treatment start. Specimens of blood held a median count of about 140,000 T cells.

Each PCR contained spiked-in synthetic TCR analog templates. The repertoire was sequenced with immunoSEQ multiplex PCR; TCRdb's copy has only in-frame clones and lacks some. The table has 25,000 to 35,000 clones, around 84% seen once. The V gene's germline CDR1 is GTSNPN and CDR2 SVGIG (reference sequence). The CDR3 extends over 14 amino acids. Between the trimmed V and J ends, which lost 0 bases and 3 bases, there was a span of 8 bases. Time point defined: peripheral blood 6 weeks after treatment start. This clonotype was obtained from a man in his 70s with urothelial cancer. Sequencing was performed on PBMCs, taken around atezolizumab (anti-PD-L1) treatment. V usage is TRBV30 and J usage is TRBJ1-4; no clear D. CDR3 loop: CAWSVGLANEKLFF. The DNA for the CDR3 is TGTGCCTGGAGTGTAGGACTGGCTAATGAAAAACTGTTTTTT. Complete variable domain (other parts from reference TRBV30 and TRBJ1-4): SQTIHQWPATLVQPVGSPLSLECTVEGTSNPNLYWYRQAAGRGLQLLFYSVGIGQISSEVPQNLSASRPQDRQFILSSKKLLLSDSGFYLCAWSVGLANEKLFFGSGTQLSVL.